This is a list of T cell receptor beta chains from one sample in a study of blood T cell repertoires in COVID-19. Produced via immunoSEQ multiplex PCR; TCRdb's table is partial and in-frame only. Among roughly 49,000 clones listed, less than 90% were seen once. The specimen sequenced was peripheral blood. The receptors derive from a human donor in a cohort sampled during active COVID-19. Each CDR3 is given with its conserved first and last residue. The D gene is left open where the match is weak. Not all rows give a size; the values are once, few, many and, for expanded clones, a class.

D: TRBD1; V: TRBV4-1; size: few; J: TRBJ2-5; CDR3: CASSQPDRVKETQYF; DNA: TGCGCCAGCAGCCAACCAGACAGGGTTAAAGAGACCCAGTACTTC
D: TRBD2; V: TRBV11-2; size: .; J: TRBJ2-1; CDR3: CASSSTLAGGRYNEQFF; DNA: TGTGCCAGCAGCTCGACCCTAGCGGGGGGCCGGTACAATGAGCAGTTCTTC
D: TRBD2; V: TRBV9; size: .; J: TRBJ2-7; CDR3: CASSAPGGMDEQYF; DNA: TGTGCCAGCAGCGCCCCCGGGGGGATGGACGAGCAGTACTTC
D: TRBD1; V: TRBV7-2; size: .; J: TRBJ2-1; CDR3: CASSLGGTGNNEQFF; DNA: TGTGCCAGCAGCTTAGGGGGGACAGGGAACAATGAGCAGTTCTTC
D: .; V: TRBV27; size: .; J: TRBJ1-5; CDR3: CASSPRGGNQPQHF; DNA: TGTGCCAGCAGTCCCCGGGGGGGCAATCAGCCCCAGCATTTT
D: .; V: TRBV4-3; size: .; J: TRBJ2-3; CDR3: CASSQSSAYSTDTQYF; DNA: TGCGCCAGCAGCCAATCCAGCGCCTATAGCACAGATACGCAGTATTTT
D: .; V: TRBV6-5; size: .; J: TRBJ2-3; CDR3: CASGPASSSTDTQYF; DNA: TGTGCCAGCGGGCCTGCCTCCTCTAGCACAGATACGCAGTATTTT
D: TRBD2; V: TRBV13; size: few; J: TRBJ2-1; CDR3: CASSLSGDYNEQFF; DNA: TGTGCCAGCAGCCTTAGCGGGGATTACAATGAGCAGTTCTTC
D: TRBD1; V: TRBV5-4; size: .; J: TRBJ1-1; CDR3: CASSLDRGYTEAFF; DNA: TGTGCCAGCAGCTTGGACAGGGGGTACACTGAAGCTTTCTTT
D: .; V: TRBV7-9; size: .; J: TRBJ2-5; CDR3: CASRPGETQYF; DNA: TGTGCCAGCAGACCCGGGGAGACCCAGTACTTC
D: .; V: TRBV9; size: once; J: TRBJ2-2; CDR3: CASSIRGARNTGELFF; DNA: TGTGCCAGCAGCATCCGGGGGGCACGTAACACCGGGGAGCTGTTTTTT
D: TRBD1; V: TRBV5-1; size: .; J: TRBJ2-3; CDR3: CASRPEGTASTDTQYF; DNA: TGCGCCAGCAGGCCGGAAGGGACAGCTAGCACAGATACGCAGTATTTT
D: TRBD2; V: TRBV6-2/TRBV6-3; size: .; J: TRBJ2-4; CDR3: CASSLTGTSGPLAKNIQYF; DNA: TGTGCCAGCAGTCTGACCGGGACTAGCGGCCCTCTAGCCAAAAACATTCAGTACTTC
D: .; V: TRBV15; size: .; J: TRBJ2-7; CDR3: CATSRDEGGYEQYF; DNA: TGTGCCACCAGCAGAGATGAGGGGGGGTACGAGCAGTACTTC
D: TRBD1; V: TRBV30; size: .; J: TRBJ1-1; CDR3: CAWRRDSMNTEAFF; DNA: TGTGCCTGGAGGAGGGACAGTATGAACACTGAAGCTTTCTTT
D: TRBD1; V: TRBV13; size: once; J: TRBJ2-1; CDR3: CASSPGGRYNEQFF; DNA: TGTGCCAGCAGCCCAGGGGGCAGGTACAATGAGCAGTTCTTC
D: TRBD2; V: TRBV5-1; size: .; J: TRBJ2-7; CDR3: CASSGGWERDYEQYF; DNA: TGCGCCAGCAGCGGCGGATGGGAGCGGGACTACGAGCAGTACTTC
D: TRBD2; V: TRBV18; size: .; J: TRBJ2-2; CDR3: CASSPGGRDTGELFF; DNA: TGTGCCAGCTCACCCGGGGGGAGAGACACCGGGGAGCTGTTTTTT
D: .; V: TRBV28; size: .; J: TRBJ1-2; CDR3: CASSFPVGRGGYTF; DNA: TGTGCCAGCAGTTTCCCCGTAGGCAGAGGGGGCTACACCTTC
D: TRBD1; V: TRBV5-1; size: .; J: TRBJ1-2; CDR3: CASSLGQGNYGYTF; DNA: TGCGCCAGCAGCTTGGGACAGGGGAACTATGGCTACACCTTC
D: TRBD2; V: TRBV4-2; size: .; J: TRBJ2-3; CDR3: CASSPRLAGQSTDTQYF; DNA: TGTGCCAGCAGCCCTCGACTAGCGGGACAAAGCACAGATACGCAGTATTTT
D: .; V: TRBV2; size: .; J: TRBJ1-1; CDR3: CASSESGTSNTEAFF; DNA: TGTGCCAGCAGTGAATCCGGGACATCGAACACTGAAGCTTTCTTT
D: .; V: TRBV30; size: few; J: TRBJ1-5; CDR3: CAWNYESNQPQHF; DNA: TGTGCCTGGAATTATGAGAGCAATCAGCCCCAGCATTTT
D: .; V: TRBV29-1; size: .; J: TRBJ2-2; CDR3: CSVKGLAVGELFF; DNA: TGCAGCGTGAAGGGGTTGGCCGTCGGGGAGCTGTTTTTT
D: .; V: TRBV5-6; size: .; J: TRBJ2-3; CDR3: CASSLRTFSTDTQYF; DNA: TGTGCCAGCAGCCTAAGGACTTTTAGCACAGATACGCAGTATTTT
D: TRBD2; V: TRBV5-1; size: .; J: TRBJ2-1; CDR3: CASSPPGLAVPNEQFF; DNA: TGCGCCAGCAGCCCACCGGGACTAGCGGTACCCAATGAGCAGTTCTTC
D: .; V: TRBV4-1; size: .; J: TRBJ2-1; CDR3: CASSHSGDINEQFF; DNA: TGCGCCAGCAGCCATTCCGGGGATATTAATGAGCAGTTCTTC
D: .; V: TRBV28; size: .; J: TRBJ1-2; CDR3: CASSSGAQANYGYTF; DNA: TGTGCCAGCAGTTCTGGGGCGCAGGCTAACTATGGCTACACCTTC
D: TRBD2; V: TRBV13; size: .; J: TRBJ2-3; CDR3: CASSQGLAGEISTDTQYF; DNA: TGTGCCAGCAGCCAGGGACTAGCGGGAGAGATTAGCACAGATACGCAGTATTTT
D: TRBD1; V: TRBV7-9; size: .; J: TRBJ2-7; CDR3: CASSFSWTGNEQYF; DNA: TGTGCCAGCAGCTTTAGTTGGACAGGGAACGAGCAGTACTTC